The present entry profiles one T cell receptor (beta chain) with its context. The antigen is undetermined. This entry is derived from a study of T cell clones after liver transplantation. Overall study context: Post-transplant blood was tracked for graft-donor-reactive T cell clones identified in a pre-transplant mixed lymphocyte reaction. Findings and limits, study-wide: Compared with third party-reactive sequences, donor-reactive ones declined more, independent of withdrawal success. Low donor cell numbers restricted donor-reactive repertoire measurement in two subjects.

Sorting of unstimulated PBMCs yielded separate CD3+CD4+ and CD3+CD8+ fractions. Trimming removed 0 bases from V and 3 bases from J, with 11 bases in between. CDR1 is KGHSH and CDR2 is LQKENI in the germline V gene. The CDR3 has 15 residues. This table comes from immunoSEQ multiplex PCR, and its TCRdb copy is limited to in-frame clones, with some not included. This sample has around 71,000 clones, with 80% found just once. This TCR was recovered from a human patient who received a liver transplant. Some of the T cells may derive from the graft donor. V usage is TRBV18 and J usage is TRBJ1-2; D possibly corresponds to TRBD1 (6 bases). This specimen was CD4+ T cells from blood, taken 12 months after liver transplant. The CDR3, as DNA: TGTGCCAGCTCACCACCGTCGGGGGCGGACTATGGCTACACCTTC. This codes for CASSPPSGADYGYTF.